This TCR beta chain was retrieved from a study of CD8 T cells in ankylosing spondylitis. Germline-derived CDR1 and CDR2 are MGHRA and YSYEKL. The V segment lost 6 bases and the J segment 2 bases; nucleotides outside the gene matches: 12. CDR3 length: 17 amino acids. TCRdb called the 5' RACE reads again in MiXCR, with one record for every CDR3 protein. The data hold about 160,000 distinct CDR3 sequences, with around 42% observed a single time. Whole-study results and caveats: The study looked at matched synovial fluid samples from ankylosing spondylitis patients. Disease-linked clones were reported to be significantly enriched there.

This clonotype showed up just a few times. What it binds is not known. The V and J genes are TRBV4-1 and TRBJ2-2; TRBD1 matches at 7 bases. Sequences were obtained from synovial fluid, either unsorted or a sorted T cell fraction (not recorded which). This TCR came from a male donor with ankylosing spondylitis. The CDR3: CASSTPGQAYNTGELFF. The CDR3 DNA is TGCGCCAGCAGTACTCCAGGACAGGCCTACAACACCGGGGAGCTGTTTTTT.